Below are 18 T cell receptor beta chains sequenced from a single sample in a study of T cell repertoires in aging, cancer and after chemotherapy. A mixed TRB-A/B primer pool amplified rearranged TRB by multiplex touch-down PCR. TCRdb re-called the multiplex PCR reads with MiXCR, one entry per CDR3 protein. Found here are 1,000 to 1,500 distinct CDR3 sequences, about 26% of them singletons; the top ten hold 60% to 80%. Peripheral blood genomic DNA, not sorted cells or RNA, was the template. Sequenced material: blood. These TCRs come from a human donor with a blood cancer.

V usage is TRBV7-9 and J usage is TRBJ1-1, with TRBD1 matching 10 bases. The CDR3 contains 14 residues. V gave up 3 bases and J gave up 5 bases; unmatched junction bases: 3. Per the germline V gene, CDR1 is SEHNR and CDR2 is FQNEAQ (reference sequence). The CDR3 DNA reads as TGTGCCAGCAGCTTGACAGGGGGCGAGACTGAAGCTTTCTTT. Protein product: CASSLTGGETEAFF.

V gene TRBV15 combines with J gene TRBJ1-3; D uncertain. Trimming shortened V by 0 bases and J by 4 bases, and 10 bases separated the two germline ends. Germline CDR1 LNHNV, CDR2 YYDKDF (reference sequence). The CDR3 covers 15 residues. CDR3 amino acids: CATSRDFGSGNTIYF. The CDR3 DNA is TGTGCCACCAGCAGAGATTTCGGGTCCGGAAACACCATATATTTT.

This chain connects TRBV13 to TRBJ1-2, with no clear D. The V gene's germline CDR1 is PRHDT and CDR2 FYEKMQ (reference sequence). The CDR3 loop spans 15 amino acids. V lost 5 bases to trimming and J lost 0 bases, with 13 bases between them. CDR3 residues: CASSPWRNTNYGYTF. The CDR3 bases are TGTGCCAGCAGCCCTTGGAGGAATACTAACTATGGCTACACCTTC.

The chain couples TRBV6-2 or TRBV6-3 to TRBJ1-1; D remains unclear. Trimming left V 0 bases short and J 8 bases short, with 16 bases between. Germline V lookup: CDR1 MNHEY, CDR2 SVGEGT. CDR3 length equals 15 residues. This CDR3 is CASSYSSKVRPEAFF. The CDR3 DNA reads TGTGCCAGCAGTTACTCCTCGAAAGTACGCCCAGAAGCTTTCTTT.

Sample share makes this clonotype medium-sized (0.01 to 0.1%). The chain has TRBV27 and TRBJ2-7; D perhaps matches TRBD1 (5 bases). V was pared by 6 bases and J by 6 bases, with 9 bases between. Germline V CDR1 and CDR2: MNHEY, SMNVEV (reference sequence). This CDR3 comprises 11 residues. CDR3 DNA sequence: TGTGCCAGCAGCCGAAGGGGCGAGCAGTACTTC. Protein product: CASSRRGEQYF.

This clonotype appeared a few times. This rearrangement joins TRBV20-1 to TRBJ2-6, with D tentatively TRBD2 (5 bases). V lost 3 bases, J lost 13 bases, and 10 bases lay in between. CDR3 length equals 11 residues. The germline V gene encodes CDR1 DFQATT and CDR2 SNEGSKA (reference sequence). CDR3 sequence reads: CSASRSGVLTF. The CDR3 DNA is TGCAGTGCTAGTCGGTCGGGAGTCCTGACTTTC.

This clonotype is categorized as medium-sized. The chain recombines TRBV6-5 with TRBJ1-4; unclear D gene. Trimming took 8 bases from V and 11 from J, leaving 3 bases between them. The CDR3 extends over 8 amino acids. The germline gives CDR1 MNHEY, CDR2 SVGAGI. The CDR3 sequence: CASGKLFF. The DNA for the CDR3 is TGTGCCAGCGGGAAACTGTTTTTT.

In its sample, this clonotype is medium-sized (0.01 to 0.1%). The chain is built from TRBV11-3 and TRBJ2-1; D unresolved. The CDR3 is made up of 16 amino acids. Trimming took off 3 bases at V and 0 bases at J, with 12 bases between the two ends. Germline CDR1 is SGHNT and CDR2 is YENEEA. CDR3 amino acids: CASSLAGPSSYNEQFF. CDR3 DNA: TGTGCCAGCAGCTTGGCAGGACCTAGCTCCTACAATGAGCAGTTCTTC.

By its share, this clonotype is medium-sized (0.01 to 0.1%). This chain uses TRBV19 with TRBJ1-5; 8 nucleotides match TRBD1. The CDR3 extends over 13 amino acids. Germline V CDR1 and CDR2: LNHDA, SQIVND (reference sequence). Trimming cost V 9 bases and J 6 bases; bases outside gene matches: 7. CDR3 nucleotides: TGTGCCAGCTCCGACAGGGGTGGTCAGCCCCAGCATTTT. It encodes CASSDRGGQPQHF. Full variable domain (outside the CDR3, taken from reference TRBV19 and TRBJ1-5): DGGITQSPKYLFRKEGQNVTLSCEQNLNHDAMYWYRQDPGQGLRLIYYSQIVNDFQKGDIAEGYSVSREKKESFPLTVTSAQKNPTAFYLCASSDRGGQPQHFGDGTRLSIL.

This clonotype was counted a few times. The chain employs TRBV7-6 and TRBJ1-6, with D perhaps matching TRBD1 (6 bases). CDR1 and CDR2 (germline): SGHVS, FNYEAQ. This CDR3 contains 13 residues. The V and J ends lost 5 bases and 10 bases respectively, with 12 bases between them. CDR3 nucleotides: TGTGCCAGCAGCCAATACAGGGACTCACCCCTCCACTTT. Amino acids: CASSQYRDSPLHF.

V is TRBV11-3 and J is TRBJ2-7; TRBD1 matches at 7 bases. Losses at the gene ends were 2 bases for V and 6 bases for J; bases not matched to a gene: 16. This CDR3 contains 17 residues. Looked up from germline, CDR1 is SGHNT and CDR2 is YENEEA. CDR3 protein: CASSLTLTGTDFFEQYF. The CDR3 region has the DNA TGTGCCAGCAGCTTAACGTTAACGGGGACAGATTTTTTCGAGCAGTACTTC.

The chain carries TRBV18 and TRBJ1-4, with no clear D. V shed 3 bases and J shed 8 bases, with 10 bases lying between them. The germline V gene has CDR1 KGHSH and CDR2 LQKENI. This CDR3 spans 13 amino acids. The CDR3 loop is CASSPGPKEKLFF. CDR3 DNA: TGTGCCAGCTCACCTGGGCCCAAGGAAAAACTGTTTTTT.

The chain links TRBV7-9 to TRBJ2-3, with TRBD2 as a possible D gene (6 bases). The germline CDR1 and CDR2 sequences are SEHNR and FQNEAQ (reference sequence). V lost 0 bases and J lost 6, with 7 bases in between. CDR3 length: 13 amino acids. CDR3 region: CASSLAGRDTQYF. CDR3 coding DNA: TGTGCCAGCAGCTTAGCGGGGAGGGATACGCAGTATTTT.

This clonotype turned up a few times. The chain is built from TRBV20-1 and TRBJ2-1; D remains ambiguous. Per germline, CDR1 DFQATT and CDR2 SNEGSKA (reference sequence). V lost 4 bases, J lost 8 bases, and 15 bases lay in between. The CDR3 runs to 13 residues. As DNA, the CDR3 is TGCAGTGCTACTGGGCCCCGTGGTGATGAGCAGTTCTTC. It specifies CSATGPRGDEQFF.

The CDR3 here is CASRPDTGELFF. CDR3 DNA sequence: TGTGCCAGCAGGCCGGACACCGGGGAGCTGTTTTTT. The chain links TRBV6-5 to TRBJ2-2; D unclear. Germline values: CDR1 MNHEY, CDR2 SVGAGI. There are 12 residues in the CDR3. V dropped 6 bases and J dropped 3 bases, with 5 bases sitting between them.

The CDR3 DNA follows: TGTGCCAGCAGAAAGTCTAGTCCCACTGAAGCTTTCTTT. Translated: CASRKSSPTEAFF. This chain joins TRBV6-2 or TRBV6-3 and TRBJ1-1; D call uncertain. Germline V CDR1 and CDR2: MNHEY, SVGEGT. The CDR3 extends over 13 amino acids. V was trimmed by 6 bases and J by 4 bases, leaving 12 bases between them.

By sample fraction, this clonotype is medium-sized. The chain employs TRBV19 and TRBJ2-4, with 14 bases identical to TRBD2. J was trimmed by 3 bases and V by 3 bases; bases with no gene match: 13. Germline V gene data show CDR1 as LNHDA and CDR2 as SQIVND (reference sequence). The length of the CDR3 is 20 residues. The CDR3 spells CASSIFRPGLAGDVKNIQYF. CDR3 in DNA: TGTGCCAGTAGTATCTTTCGTCCGGGACTAGCGGGAGACGTCAAAAACATTCAGTACTTC.

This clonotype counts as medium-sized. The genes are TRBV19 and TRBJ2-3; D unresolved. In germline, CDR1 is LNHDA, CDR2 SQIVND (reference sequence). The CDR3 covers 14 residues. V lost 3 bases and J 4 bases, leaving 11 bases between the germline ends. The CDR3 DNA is TGTGCCAGTAGTATTTCGCTAGTTGCAGATACGCAGTATTTT. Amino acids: CASSISLVADTQYF.